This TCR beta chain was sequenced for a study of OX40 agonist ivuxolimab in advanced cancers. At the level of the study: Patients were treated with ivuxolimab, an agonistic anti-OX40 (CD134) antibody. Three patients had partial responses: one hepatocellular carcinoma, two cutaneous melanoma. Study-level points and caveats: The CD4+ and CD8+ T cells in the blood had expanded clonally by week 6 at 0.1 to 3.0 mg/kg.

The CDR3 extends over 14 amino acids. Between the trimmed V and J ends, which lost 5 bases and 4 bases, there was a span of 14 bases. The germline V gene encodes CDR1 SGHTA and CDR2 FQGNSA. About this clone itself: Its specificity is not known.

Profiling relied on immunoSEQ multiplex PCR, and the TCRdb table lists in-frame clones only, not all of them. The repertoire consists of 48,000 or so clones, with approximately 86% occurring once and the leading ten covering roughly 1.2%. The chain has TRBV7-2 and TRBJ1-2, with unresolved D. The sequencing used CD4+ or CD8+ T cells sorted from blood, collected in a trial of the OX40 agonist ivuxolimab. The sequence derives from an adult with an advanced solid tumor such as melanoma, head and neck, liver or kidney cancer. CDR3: CASSPQPGGYGYTF. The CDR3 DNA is TGTGCCAGCAGCCCCCAGCCAGGCGGCTATGGCTACACCTTC.